This T cell receptor beta chain appears in the sequencing data of a study of regulatory T cells in long-lasting Graves disease. V gave up 3 bases and J gave up 4 bases, with 9 bases separating them. Germline V gene data show CDR1 as SGHRS and CDR2 as YFSETQ. The length of the CDR3 is 13 residues. To make TCR beta libraries, researchers used iRepertoire HTBI primers and Arm-PCR of CDR3 regions. TCRdb analysed the multiplex PCR reads with MiXCR anew, one entry per CDR3 protein. The table includes about 350,000 distinct CDR3 sequences, 15% to 20% detected once. Time point given: newly diagnosed GD, antithyroid drugs for less than 3 months. Following extraction of RNA from PBMCs, that RNA was used to make the TCR library. This clonotype was counted ten times or more. This same sample was also part of a study on T cells in Graves' hyperthyroidism and ophthalmopathy. As that report states: Researchers ran a first-round RT-PCR on the TCR CDR3 using the HTBI primer set. Most expanded thyroid clonotypes above 0.001 also appeared in blood.

Here the sequenced sample was peripheral blood mononuclear cells (PBMCs), taken at new diagnosis, from a patient treated with antithyroid drugs. The sequence came from a woman aged 18-29 years with Graves disease. J is TRBJ2-3 and V is TRBV5-1; D not resolved. The CDR3 protein is CASSSGWADTQYF. Here the CDR3 DNA reads TGCGCCAGCAGCTCGGGTTGGGCAGATACGCAGTATTTT.